This entry is about one TCR beta chain. The sample is drawn from a study of blood T cell repertoires in COVID-19. At the level of the study: Nucleic acid was either cDNA or gDNA, and it came from T cells, B-cell-depleted T cells, or PBMCs.

The protocol was immunoSEQ multiplex PCR, while the TCRdb copy is restricted to in-frame clones and leaves out a portion. The sample consists of more than 150,000 clones, around 87% of them appearing once. The receptor was derived from a man aged 40-49 years with active or convalescent COVID-19. Sequencing used peripheral blood.

The CDR3 coding sequence is TGTGCCAGCAGCCCCTTAATGGGGGGGACCTCTGGAAACACCATATATTTT. It yields the protein CASSPLMGGTSGNTIYF. The chain recombines TRBV7-9 with TRBJ1-3, with D possibly matching TRBD1 (5 bases). The CDR3 sequence is 17 residues long. Deletions cut 5 bases from V and 0 bases from J, with 17 bases between. The germline CDR1 and CDR2 sequences are SEHNR and FQNEAQ (reference sequence).